One sample yielded the 5 T cell receptor beta chains listed below, sequenced in a study of beta chain features in type 1 diabetes. What was sequenced were expressed TCRB transcripts, since all of the isolated RNA had been reverse transcribed. The repertoire was sequenced with immunoSEQ multiplex PCR; TCRdb's copy has only in-frame clones and lacks some. Among about 620,000 clones listed, around 15% were seen once. Sequencing was performed on naive CD4+ T cells from blood. These receptors were collected from a man between 18 and 29 years old in good health.

The chain uses TRBV7-2 and TRBJ2-1, with D perhaps matching TRBD2 (6 bases). The CDR3 sequence is 14 residues long. The germline gives CDR1 SGHTA, CDR2 FQGNSA. V dropped 5 bases and J dropped 6 bases, with 14 bases sitting between them. The DNA of the CDR3 is TGTGCCAGCAGCCTTGGGGGGTCCCGCAATGAGCAGTTCTTC. It translates to CASSLGGSRNEQFF.

This rearrangement joins TRBV11-2 to TRBJ2-5; TRBD1 aligns across 8 bases. With 4 bases clipped from V and 4 bases from J, the junction kept 5 bases outside the gene matches. This CDR3 contains 14 residues. CDR1 is SGHAT, CDR2 FQNNGV, per germline. In nucleotides, the CDR3 is TGTGCCAGCAGCTCAGCGACAGGGGTAGAGACCCAGTACTTC. Translated, it gives CASSSATGVETQYF.

In its sample, this clone was seen a few times. The chain's CDR3 is CASSRSTDSGTF. The CDR3 DNA reads TGTGCCTCTAGTCGGTCGACTGATTCAGGGACCTTC. The chain combines TRBV30 with TRBJ1-2, with D possibly TRBD1 on 5 matching bases. V was trimmed by 7 bases and J by 14 bases, leaving 23 bases between them. The CDR3 loop spans 12 amino acids. Germline CDR1 and CDR2: GTSNPN and SVGIG (reference sequence). The entire variable domain, with the rest obtained from reference TRBV30 and TRBJ1-2, is as follows: SQTIHQWPATLVQPVGSPLSLECTVEGTSNPNLYWYRQAAGRGLQLLFYSVGIGQISSEVPQNLSASRPQDRQFILSSKKLLLSDSGFYLCASSRSTDSGTFGSGTRLTVV.

This clone occurred a few times. The chain carries TRBV11-2 and TRBJ2-5, with no clear D. The CDR3 consists of 11 residues. Germline CDR1 SGHAT, CDR2 FQNNGV. V lost 8 bases and J lost 7, with 11 bases in between. The CDR3: CASAKRRTQYF. The CDR3 coding sequence is TGTGCCAGCGCTAAACGGAGGACCCAGTACTTC.

The CDR3 nucleotides are TGTGCCTCCCGAGGCCGTCTCTCTGGAAACACCATATATTTT. This codes for CASRGRLSGNTIYF. J is TRBJ1-3 and V is TRBV2, with unresolved D. The V and J ends lost 11 bases and 0 bases respectively, with 14 bases between them. The CDR3 has 14 amino acids. Germline V gives CDR1 SNHLY, CDR2 FYNNEI.